Listed here are 9 T cell receptor beta chains from one sample, sequenced in a study of OX40 agonist ivuxolimab in advanced cancers. Sequencing used immunoSEQ multiplex PCR; TCRdb keeps in-frame clones, though not all of them. The sample holds approximately 76,000 clones, roughly nine tenths seen once. Sequencing was performed on CD4+ or CD8+ T cells sorted from blood, taken in a trial of the OX40 agonist ivuxolimab. The receptor set was obtained from an adult with an advanced solid tumor such as melanoma, head and neck, liver or kidney cancer.

The V call is TRBV2, the J call TRBJ2-5; 8 bases match TRBD2. The end of the DNA aligns better with TRBJ2-7, so the J call may be wrong. Germline values: CDR1 SNHLY, CDR2 FYNNEI. The CDR3 totals 16 residues. The CDR3 here is CASSRNPSGGDYEQYF. CDR3 nucleotides: TGTGCCAGCAGCCGGAACCCCAGCGGGGGAGATTACGAGCAGTACTTC.

The rearrangement joins TRBV11-2 to TRBJ1-2; the D is unclear. The CDR3 loop spans 14 amino acids. V lost 1 base to trimming and J lost 2 bases, with 8 bases between them. Germline V CDR1 and CDR2: SGHAT, FQNNGV. The CDR3 DNA reads as TGTGCCAGCAGCTTAGGACGGGCCAACTATGGCTACACCTTC. Translated: CASSLGRANYGYTF. Together with reference TRBV11-2 and TRBJ1-2, the CDR3 gives the full variable domain: EAGVAQSPRYKIIEKRQSVAFWCNPISGHATLYWYQQILGQGPKLLIQFQNNGVVDDSQLPKDRFSAERLKGVDSTLKIQPAKLEDSAVYLCASSLGRANYGYTFGSGTRLTVV.

The J gene is TRBJ2-1, the V gene TRBV4-1, with D possibly TRBD2 on 7 matching bases. The CDR3 length is 13 residues. Trimming took off 7 bases at V and 7 bases at J, with 14 bases between the two ends. Germline CDR1 and CDR2: MGHRA and YSYEKL. The CDR3 loop is CASNPGGLNEQFF. CDR3 coding DNA: TGCGCCAGCAATCCCGGGGGGCTGAATGAGCAGTTCTTC.

V and J are TRBV15 and TRBJ1-1, with a possible D match to TRBD1 (6 bases). The ends were cut back, 0 bases at V and 3 bases at J, with 14 bases in the middle. Germline-derived CDR1 and CDR2 are LNHNV and YYDKDF (reference sequence). This CDR3 has 16 residues. The CDR3 nucleotides read TGTGCCACCAGCAGAGAGGGAGGGGAGGGGGACACTGAAGCTTTCTTT. It is translated as CATSREGGEGDTEAFF.

The chain employs TRBV19 and TRBJ1-1; 7 positions agree with TRBD1. This CDR3 is 12 amino acids long. V lost 10 bases and J lost 8; bases outside the gene matches: 10. Germline V gene data show CDR1 as LNHDA and CDR2 as SQIVND (reference sequence). As DNA, the CDR3 is TGTGCCACCTGGACAGGAGCCTCCGAAGCTTTCTTT. Protein product: CATWTGASEAFF.

CDR3 loop: CASSLEGGRLYYGYTF. The CDR3 DNA reads TGTGCCAGCAGCTTAGAAGGGGGGCGTCTGTACTATGGCTACACCTTC. The chain carries TRBV7-9 and TRBJ1-2; D might be TRBD1 (6 bases). There are 16 residues in the CDR3. The ends were cut back, 1 base at V and 3 bases at J, with 15 bases in the middle. CDR1 is SEHNR, CDR2 FQNEAQ, per germline (reference sequence).

The chain has TRBV5-6 and TRBJ2-5; no firm D call. Trimming cost V 4 bases and J 1 base, with 8 bases left between them. The CDR3 length is 13 residues. Germline V lookup: CDR1 SGHDT, CDR2 YYEEEE. The CDR3 DNA reads TGTGCCAGCAGCGTTTTGGCCCAAGAGACCCAGTACTTC. Its translation: CASSVLAQETQYF.

V is TRBV27 and J is TRBJ1-2, with D tentatively TRBD1 (6 bases). This CDR3 region has 16 residues. Germline CDR1 reads MNHEY; CDR2 reads SMNVEV (reference sequence). V was pared by 2 bases and J by 2 bases, with 15 bases between. The chain's CDR3 is CASSLTLGQGNYGYTF. CDR3 sequence (DNA): TGTGCCAGCAGTTTAACTTTGGGGCAGGGGAACTATGGCTACACCTTC.

The chain links TRBV4-2 to TRBJ2-5; D not certain. Per germline, CDR1 LGHNA and CDR2 YNFKEQ. The CDR3 is made up of 13 amino acids. Trimming removed 5 bases at V and 2 bases at J, with 9 bases between. CDR3 loop: CASSSVGQETQYF. DNA for the CDR3: TGTGCCAGCAGCTCTGTAGGGCAAGAGACCCAGTACTTC.